The 9 T cell receptor beta chains presented below share a single source sample, sequenced in a study of PD-L1 blockade in urothelial cancer. Here immunoSEQ multiplex PCR was the method, and the copy in TCRdb shows in-frame clones only, minus some. The table records under 100,000 clones, roughly 90% of them present only once. Time point described: pretreatment peripheral blood. Material: PBMCs, obtained around atezolizumab (anti-PD-L1) treatment. The receptors originated from a man aged 55 to 70 with urothelial cancer.

This sequence joins TRBV21-1 and TRBJ2-7; TRBD1 reflects the table's D call only, with no check against the DNA. TRBV21-1 represents a pseudogene. This CDR3 region has 15 residues. In nucleotides, the CDR3 is TGTGCCAGCAGCAAGGATCAGGGGCCCCGCTACGAGCAGTACTTC. This translates into CASSKDQGPRYEQYF.

The chain recombines TRBV10-2 with TRBJ1-5; D is unresolved. The CDR3 covers 14 residues. V was clipped by 4 bases and J by 5 bases, with 12 bases between them. Germline loops: CDR1 WSHSY, CDR2 SAAADI. The CDR3 sequence: CASSGVGPDQPQHF. The CDR3 bases are TGCGCCAGCAGTGGGGTTGGGCCCGATCAGCCCCAGCATTTT.

The chain has TRBV6-5 and TRBJ2-2, with D hard to call. CDR3 length: 15 residues. The V end was cut by 5 bases, the J end by 1 base, with 11 bases between. In germline, CDR1 is MNHEY, CDR2 SVGAGI. The CDR3 DNA follows: TGTGCCAGCAGTCATTCCGGTGAGAACACCGGGGAGCTGTTTTTT. Translation: CASSHSGENTGELFF.

The rearrangement links TRBV28 to TRBJ2-1, with D possibly TRBD1 on 6 matching bases. Germline values: CDR1 MDHEN, CDR2 SYDVKM. V lost 7 bases, J lost 5 bases, and 12 bases lay in between. The CDR3 has 13 residues. CDR3 DNA: TGTGCCAGCATCTTAGGGACAAACAATGAGCAGTTCTTC. It encodes CASILGTNNEQFF. Complete variable domain (other parts from reference TRBV28 and TRBJ2-1): DVKVTQSSRYLVKRTGEKVFLECVQDMDHENMFWYRQDPGLGLRLIYFSYDVKMKEKGDIPEGYSVSREKKERFSLILESASTNQTSMYLCASILGTNNEQFFGPGTRLTVL.

The chain uses TRBV5-1 and TRBJ1-1; 7 nucleotides line up with TRBD1. V dropped 4 bases and J dropped 3; count of bases not matched to a gene: 3. Germline lookup yields CDR1 SGHRS and CDR2 YFSETQ. This CDR3 has 13 residues. CDR3 loop: CASSIQGYTEAFF. CDR3 DNA sequence: TGCGCCAGCAGCATACAGGGGTACACTGAAGCTTTCTTT.

The V gene is TRBV19, the J gene TRBJ1-5, with TRBD1 matching over 7 bases. V shed 5 bases, J shed 2 bases, and the junction held 6 bases outside the gene matches. Germline V gene data show CDR1 as LNHDA and CDR2 as SQIVND (reference sequence). The CDR3 consists of 15 residues. CDR3 in DNA: TGTGCCAGTAGTGATACCGACAGGGGCAATCAGCCCCAGCATTTT. Translation gives CASSDTDRGNQPQHF.

The chain is built from TRBV27 and TRBJ2-3, with D unresolved. CDR1 MNHEY and CDR2 SMNVEV come from the germline V gene (reference sequence). This CDR3 spans 14 amino acids. With 4 bases removed from V and 3 bases from J, the gap between germline ends came to 11 bases. Written as DNA, the CDR3 is TGTGCCAGCAGTTCGCACTCCGGGACAGATACGCAGTATTTT. Its translation: CASSSHSGTDTQYF.

The rearrangement joins TRBV5-4 to TRBJ2-1; D is possibly TRBD2 (6 bases). With 4 bases removed from V and 4 bases from J, the gap between germline ends came to 18 bases. CDR3 length equals 16 residues. Germline values: CDR1 SGHNT, CDR2 YYREEE (reference sequence). For the CDR3, the DNA is TGTGCCAGCAGCACGGGACTTCGGCGGGGATACAATGAGCAGTTCTTC. Its translation: CASSTGLRRGYNEQFF.

This clone was recorded once. The V call is TRBV4-3, the J call TRBJ2-7; 8 positions match TRBD1. Germline lookup yields CDR1 LGHNA and CDR2 YSLEER. CDR3 length: 15 residues. Losses at the gene ends were 4 bases for V and 3 bases for J; bases not matched to a gene: 8. The CDR3 reads CASSRSVQGGYEQYF. In DNA form, the CDR3 reads TGCGCCAGCAGCCGGAGCGTACAGGGGGGCTACGAGCAGTACTTC.